Listed below are T cell receptor beta chains from one sample, sequenced in a study of T cell responses to AZD1222 COVID-19 vaccine. TCRdb's copy holds only in-frame clones and misses some; the assay was immunoSEQ multiplex PCR. Of roughly 99,000 clones in the sample, roughly 87% were seen once. This sample comprised peripheral blood, obtained on day 0 of AZD1222 vaccination. The source of these receptors is an adult in good health. Each CDR3 is given with its conserved first and last residue. A D gene is named only where the DNA matches it firmly. Only part of the rows carry a size: once, few, many, or a class if the clone is expanded.

.	TRBJ2-2	.	TRBV5-4	CASSIVNTGELFF	TGTGCCAGCAGCATCGTCAACACCGGGGAGCTGTTTTTT
.	TRBJ1-4	.	TRBV2	CASSVVISEKLFF	TGTGCCAGCAGTGTCGTCATATCCGAAAAACTGTTTTTT
.	TRBJ2-7	.	TRBV11-3	CASSRGRAGEQYF	TGTGCCAGCAGCAGGGGCAGGGCGGGCGAGCAGTACTTC
medium-sized	TRBJ2-3	TRBD2	TRBV4-2	CASSQERGGAWDTQYF	TGTGCCAGCAGCCAAGAACGCGGGGGGGCTTGGGATACGCAGTATTTT
.	TRBJ1-1	.	TRBV13	CASSFDRGYTEAFF	TGTGCCAGCAGCTTCGACAGAGGGTACACTGAAGCTTTCTTT
few	TRBJ2-7	.	TRBV6-1	CASSEWGLRSYEQYF	TGTGCCAGCAGTGAATGGGGGCTGCGCTCCTACGAGCAGTACTTC
once	TRBJ1-1	.	TRBV10-3	CAIQKSVTVNTEAFF	TGTGCCATCCAAAAGTCTGTAACGGTGAACACTGAAGCTTTCTTT
once	TRBJ2-7	.	TRBV7-9	CASSHQSDGAYEQYF	TGTGCCAGCAGTCATCAAAGCGACGGGGCCTACGAGCAGTACTTC
few	TRBJ1-5	.	TRBV28	CASSLFSFLKGSNQPQHF	TGTGCCAGCAGTTTATTCTCCTTTCTTAAGGGGAGCAATCAGCCCCAGCATTTT
.	TRBJ2-4	.	TRBV7-2	CASSSTRQTPLAKNIQYF	TGTGCCAGCAGCTCCACGAGACAGACACCTTTAGCCAAAAACATTCAGTACTTC
.	TRBJ2-5	.	TRBV7-8	CASSFGESETQYF	TGTGCCAGCAGCTTCGGGGAGAGCGAGACCCAGTACTTC
.	TRBJ1-2	.	TRBV6-5	CASSLDGSYGYTF	TGTGCCAGCAGTTTGGACGGCTCCTATGGCTACACCTTC
.	TRBJ1-1	.	TRBV30	CAWRKTGGSTEAFF	TGTGCCTGGAGGAAAACGGGGGGGAGCACTGAAGCTTTCTTT
.	TRBJ1-4	.	TRBV5-1	CASSLLRDGGGGEKLFF	TGCGCCAGCAGTCTGCTCCGGGACGGTGGAGGCGGTGAAAAACTGTTTTTT
.	TRBJ1-2	TRBD1	TRBV4-1	CASSQDRGRVYGYTF	TGCGCCAGCAGCCAAGACAGGGGGCGCGTCTATGGCTACACCTTC
.	TRBJ1-4	TRBD1	TRBV30	CAWTLGTDEKLFF	TGTGCCTGGACCCTCGGGACAGATGAAAAACTGTTTTTT
few	TRBJ2-2	TRBD2	TRBV24-1	CATSDWGGTGELFF	TGTGCCACCAGTGATTGGGGGGGGACCGGGGAGCTGTTTTTT
.	TRBJ1-1	.	TRBV5-1	CASSLVGVRAFF	TGCGCCAGCAGCTTGGTTGGGGTCAGAGCTTTCTTT
.	TRBJ1-6	.	TRBV9	CASTDGGSYNSPLHF	TGTGCCAGCACGGACGGCGGCTCCTATAATTCACCCCTCCACTTT